This entry lists 29 T cell receptor beta chains sequenced from one sample in a study of blood T cell repertoires in COVID-19. This table comes from immunoSEQ multiplex PCR, and its TCRdb copy is limited to in-frame clones, with some not included. In the table there are approximately 65,000 clones, about four fifths of which are singletons. The sequenced material came from PBMCs or T cells enriched from blood (not recorded which). The receptors shown here come from a woman between 40 and 50 years old with acute COVID-19.

The chain uses TRBV6-5 and TRBJ1-1, with D hard to call. Germline CDR1 is MNHEY and CDR2 is SVGAGI. Trimming cost V 4 bases and J 1 base, with 4 bases left between them. The CDR3 contains 12 residues. The CDR3 DNA reads TGTGCCAGCAGTTCCCAGAACACTGAAGCTTTCTTT. This gives the protein CASSSQNTEAFF.

The chain couples TRBV11-2 to TRBJ1-4; 8 bases are shared with TRBD1. Germline-derived CDR1 and CDR2 are SGHAT and FQNNGV. The CDR3 contains 15 residues. After removal of 10 bases from V and 5 bases from J, the junction contained 12 bases not matched to a gene. The CDR3 spells CATSAGTGVNEKLFF. CDR3 coding DNA: TGTGCCACCAGTGCCGGGACAGGCGTAAATGAAAAACTGTTTTTT.

J is TRBJ2-5 and V is TRBV3-1 (or the pseudogene TRBV3-2), with 8 bases fitting TRBD2. The CDR3 length is 17 residues. V lost 1 base and J lost 4; bases outside the gene matches: 11. Germline V gene data show CDR1 as LGHDT and CDR2 as YNNKEL (reference sequence). CDR3 in amino acids: CASSQGPRSGSGETQYF. CDR3 nucleotides: TGTGCCAGCAGCCAAGGTCCCCGCAGCGGGAGCGGAGAGACCCAGTACTTC.

The V gene is TRBV2, the J gene TRBJ1-5; 8 bases fit TRBD1. The ends lost 6 bases at V and 3 bases at J; junction bases unmatched: 10. Germline CDR1 SNHLY, CDR2 FYNNEI. The CDR3 runs to 16 residues. The CDR3 loop reads CASSGGTGLYNQPQHF. The CDR3 nucleotides read TGTGCCAGCAGCGGGGGGACAGGCCTTTACAATCAGCCCCAGCATTTT.

This chain joins TRBV4-1 and TRBJ2-5; 7 nucleotides line up with TRBD2. V trimming: 4 bases; J trimming: 5 bases; junction bases outside the gene matches: 7. This CDR3 spans 14 amino acids. CDR1 is MGHRA, CDR2 YSYEKL, per germline. CDR3 sequence: CASSPVREAETQYF. CDR3 nucleotide sequence: TGCGCCAGCAGCCCCGTCCGGGAGGCTGAGACCCAGTACTTC.

The rearrangement uses TRBV28 and TRBJ2-5; 8 bases fit TRBD1. The CDR3 consists of 17 residues. J gave up 4 bases and V 4 bases, and 14 bases lay outside the gene matches. Germline values: CDR1 MDHEN, CDR2 SYDVKM. In DNA form, the CDR3 reads TGTGCCAGCAGTTCCCCGTACAGGGGGAAGTTTGGAGAGACCCAGTACTTC. It yields the protein CASSSPYRGKFGETQYF.

This rearrangement joins TRBV7-2 to TRBJ2-1; unclear D gene. Germline CDR1 is SGHTA and CDR2 is FQGNSA. The CDR3 has 13 amino acids. Trimming stripped 5 bases from V and 2 bases from J, with 7 bases between. The CDR3 DNA follows: TGTGCCAGCAGCAGCCGCCCCTACAATGAGCAGTTCTTC. Translated, it gives CASSSRPYNEQFF.

The count of this clone is one. The chain has TRBV19 and TRBJ1-6; TRBD1 might be the D (6 bases). Trimming left V 9 bases short and J 5 bases short, with 23 bases between. CDR3 length: 17 amino acids. Germline CDR1 reads LNHDA; CDR2 reads SQIVND (reference sequence). CDR3 amino acids: CASSAGTPSSDNSPLHF. The CDR3 coding sequence is TGTGCCAGCTCGGCCGGGACACCAAGTTCGGATAATTCACCCCTCCACTTT.

This clone was detected once. CDR3 in DNA: TGTGCCAGCAGCTTAGGGCGGGGGGGGGCCCAAGAGACCCAGTACTTC. This encodes CASSLGRGGAQETQYF. V is TRBV7-9 and J is TRBJ2-5; 9 bases line up with TRBD2. V lost 1 base, J lost 1 base, and 4 bases stayed unmatched. The CDR3 has 16 amino acids. Germline-derived CDR1 and CDR2 are SEHNR and FQNEAQ (reference sequence).

Here the CDR3 DNA reads TGTGCCAGCAGTAACCTTAGGGGGCAAGAGACCCAGTACTTC. This encodes CASSNLRGQETQYF. The chain combines TRBV5-8 with TRBJ2-5, with a possible D match to TRBD1 (6 bases). Germline V CDR1 and CDR2: SGHTS, YDEGEE. Trimming left V 5 bases short and J 2 bases short, with 13 bases between. The CDR3 is 14 residues long.

The rearrangement joins TRBV6-5 to TRBJ1-2, with D possibly matching TRBD1 (5 bases). The V gene lost 4 bases and the J gene lost 7 bases, with 13 bases spanning the gap. CDR3 length: 13 residues. Germline assignment: CDR1 MNHEY and CDR2 SVGAGI. The CDR3 region is CASSWDRDSGYTF. Written as DNA, the CDR3 is TGTGCCAGCAGTTGGGACCGGGACTCTGGCTACACCTTC.

The chain uses TRBV21-1 and TRBJ1-5; the listed D gene, TRBD1, was not tested against the DNA. TRBV21-1 is given as a pseudogene. CDR3 length: 16 amino acids. CDR3 sequence: CASSLGTGTPYQPQHF. The CDR3, as DNA: TGTGCCAGCAGCTTGGGGACAGGAACACCATATCAGCCCCAGCATTTT.

V is TRBV7-6 and J is TRBJ2-1; 9 bases align to TRBD2. The trim removed 2 bases at V and 5 bases at J, leaving 7 bases unmatched. CDR1 and CDR2 (germline): SGHVS, FNYEAQ. This CDR3 is built from 16 residues. CDR3 loop: CASSLNLAGLHNEQFF. The CDR3 DNA reads as TGTGCCAGCAGCTTAAACCTAGCGGGACTACACAATGAGCAGTTCTTC.

Ten or more counts support this clone. The rearrangement links TRBV11-2 to TRBJ1-2; 8 nucleotides agree with TRBD1. Trimming cost V 3 bases and J 6 bases; bases outside gene matches: 3. The V gene's germline CDR1 is SGHAT and CDR2 FQNNGV. The CDR3 contains 13 residues. CDR3 loop: CASSLSRGHGYTF. The CDR3 coding sequence is TGTGCCAGCAGCTTGAGCAGGGGGCATGGCTACACCTTC.

This clone was detected a few times. The same CDR3 can be traced to other DNA sequences in this sample. The chain recombines TRBV11-2 with TRBJ1-1, with D possibly TRBD1 on 6 matching bases. Germline values: CDR1 SGHAT, CDR2 FQNNGV. V was shortened by 5 bases and J by 1 base, with 14 bases between the two germline ends. CDR3 length: 15 residues. The DNA of the CDR3 is TGTGCCAGCAGCCTCCTGACAGGTTCGAACACTGAAGCTTTCTTT. Protein sequence: CASSLLTGSNTEAFF.

V and J are TRBV2 and TRBJ2-4, with D possibly being TRBD2 (5 bases). With 5 bases removed from V and 8 bases from J, the gap between germline ends came to 34 bases. This CDR3 is built from 20 residues. Germline V gene sequence: CDR1 SNHLY, CDR2 FYNNEI. CDR3 DNA sequence: TGTGCCAGCAGTAGAAAACGACGGGAAGATCTCGGACGACAAAAGGACATTCAGTACTTC. Its translation is CASSRKRREDLGRQKDIQYF.

The chain has TRBV5-1 and TRBJ2-7; tentative D call: TRBD1 (5 bases). The CDR3 is 15 residues long. Trimming removed 5 bases at V and 0 bases at J, with 15 bases between. The germline CDR1 and CDR2 sequences are SGHRS and YFSETQ. In DNA, the CDR3 is TGCGCCAGCAGACTCCAGGGCGCCAGCTCCTACGAGCAGTACTTC. It is translated as CASRLQGASSYEQYF. The full variable domain, completed using reference TRBV5-1 and TRBJ2-7, is KAGVTQTPRYLIKTRGQQVTLSCSPISGHRSVSWYQQTPGQGLQFLFEYFSETQRNKGNFPGRFSGRQFSNSRSEMNVSTLELGDSALYLCASRLQGASSYEQYFGPGTRLTVT.

This chain links TRBV28 with TRBJ1-4; TRBD1 might be the D (6 bases). This CDR3 has 19 residues. Looked up from germline, CDR1 is MDHEN and CDR2 is SYDVKM. V shed 3 bases and J shed 0 bases, with 20 bases lying between them. The CDR3 loop reads CASSFGGRWGAATNEKLFF. The CDR3 DNA reads TGTGCCAGCAGTTTCGGGGGGCGTTGGGGTGCGGCAACTAATGAAAAACTGTTTTTT.

The rearrangement links TRBV11-2 to TRBJ2-3; D remains unclear. V shed 3 bases and J shed 2 bases, with 12 bases lying between them. In germline, CDR1 is SGHAT, CDR2 FQNNGV. CDR3 length: 15 residues. CDR3 in amino acids: CASSFRLPPTDTQYF. The CDR3 nucleotides read TGTGCCAGCAGCTTTCGACTCCCCCCCACAGATACGCAGTATTTT.

The J gene is TRBJ2-2, the V gene TRBV29-1, with D unresolved. V lost 2 bases, J lost 2 bases, and 9 bases lay in between. CDR3 size: 14 residues. CDR1 SQVTM and CDR2 ANQGSEA come from the germline V gene. As DNA, the CDR3 is TGCAGCGTTGAAAGCCAGGCCAACACCGGGGAGCTGTTTTTT. It encodes CSVESQANTGELFF.

The chain links TRBV19 to TRBJ1-5, with unresolved D. Germline V gene data show CDR1 as LNHDA and CDR2 as SQIVND (reference sequence). Trimming removed 7 bases at V and 5 bases at J, with 15 bases between. The CDR3 has 14 amino acids. The CDR3 is CASTPRGEDQPQHF. In nucleotides, the CDR3 is TGTGCCAGTACCCCCCGGGGAGAGGATCAGCCCCAGCATTTT. Using reference TRBV19 and TRBJ1-5 for the parts outside the CDR3, the full variable domain is DGGITQSPKYLFRKEGQNVTLSCEQNLNHDAMYWYRQDPGQGLRLIYYSQIVNDFQKGDIAEGYSVSREKKESFPLTVTSAQKNPTAFYLCASTPRGEDQPQHFGDGTRLSIL.

The chain employs TRBV28 and TRBJ1-1, with D perhaps matching TRBD1 (6 bases). The ends were cut back, 4 bases at V and 1 base at J, with 13 bases in the middle. The CDR3 contains 15 residues. CDR1 is MDHEN, CDR2 SYDVKM, per germline. The CDR3 DNA sequence: TGTGCCAGCAGTTCTAGGGGGACGCCGAACACTGAAGCTTTCTTT. Translating it yields CASSSRGTPNTEAFF.

The chain carries TRBV15 and TRBJ2-7; a weak D match, TRBD2 (6 bases). The V gene lost 4 bases and the J gene lost 3 bases, with 10 bases spanning the gap. The germline CDR1 and CDR2 sequences are LNHNV and YYDKDF (reference sequence). The CDR3 sequence is 13 residues long. This CDR3 reads CATSTGVGYEQYF. DNA of the CDR3: TGTGCCACCAGCACGGGGGTCGGCTACGAGCAGTACTTC.

This chain uses TRBV11-1 with TRBJ2-3; TRBD1 is a possible D gene (5 bases). The V gene lost 6 bases and the J gene lost 0 bases, with 16 bases spanning the gap. Per germline, CDR1 SGHAT and CDR2 FQDESV (reference sequence). This CDR3 has 16 residues. The CDR3 is CASSSVQGRSTDTQYF. The CDR3 DNA is TGTGCCAGCAGTTCGGTTCAGGGAAGGAGCACAGATACGCAGTATTTT.

The chain is built from TRBV14 and TRBJ1-6; D gene unclear. The germline V gene encodes CDR1 SGHDN and CDR2 FVKESK. The CDR3 is made up of 13 amino acids. V gave up 4 bases and J gave up 3 bases, with 4 bases separating them. In DNA, the CDR3 is TGTGCCAGCAGCCTCAGCTATAATTCACCCCTCCACTTT. Amino acids: CASSLSYNSPLHF.

This clone was seen more than once but under ten times. V gene TRBV19 combines with J gene TRBJ2-1; 11 bases agree with TRBD2. This CDR3 contains 15 residues. From germline, CDR1 is LNHDA and CDR2 SQIVND (reference sequence). J gave up 6 bases and V 5 bases, and 6 bases lay outside the gene matches. Here the CDR3 reads CASSLLAGGPNEQFF. DNA of the CDR3: TGTGCCAGTAGTCTTTTAGCGGGAGGGCCCAATGAGCAGTTCTTC.

CDR3 coding DNA: TGTGCCAGCAGCCCCCGGACTAGCGGGAGAAATGAGCAGTTCTTC. It yields the protein CASSPRTSGRNEQFF. This chain links TRBV3-1 (or the pseudogene TRBV3-2) with TRBJ2-1, with 13 bases matching TRBD2. The CDR3 is made up of 15 amino acids. CDR1 is LGHDT, CDR2 YNNKEL, per germline (reference sequence). V lost 4 bases, J lost 7 bases, and 4 bases stayed unmatched.

The J gene is TRBJ2-1, the V gene TRBV29-1; 7 bases line up with TRBD1. V was clipped by 3 bases and J by 1 base; unmatched bases: 3. Germline V gene sequence: CDR1 SQVTM, CDR2 ANQGSEA. The CDR3 covers 14 residues. The CDR3 nucleotides read TGCAGCGTTGATACCAGGGGGTCCTACAATGAGCAGTTCTTC. Its protein product is CSVDTRGSYNEQFF.

This chain links TRBV14 with TRBJ2-2, with 7 bases matching TRBD1. Germline V gene sequence: CDR1 SGHDN, CDR2 FVKESK. Losses at the gene ends were 3 bases for V and 3 bases for J; bases not matched to a gene: 10. The length of the CDR3 is 17 residues. The CDR3 sequence: CASSHAPGTAHTGELFF. The CDR3 nucleotides are TGTGCCAGCAGCCATGCCCCCGGGACAGCACACACCGGGGAGCTGTTTTTT.